The source of this TCR beta chain is a study of cytomegalovirus exposure and HLA in healthy donors. Germline V CDR1 and CDR2: LGHNT, FRNRAP. The CDR3 totals 13 residues. V was pared by 7 bases and J by 5 bases, with 14 bases between. The PCR contained 60 Vbeta and 13 Jbeta primers. Per the authors' pipeline: In a later analysis, the count reached 80 million or so unique TCR beta chains, with 9 million to 11 million shared. The table came from immunoSEQ multiplex PCR; TCRdb's copy has only in-frame clones and leaves some out. That table gives V, J and clone size, and the DNA gave D and trimming. The data hold 180,000 or so clones, with about 80% observed a single time. Study-level points and caveats: One variant, a missense change in DCLRE1C, was linked in a later analysis to TCR beta V- and J-gene trimming.

In the case of this clone: No antigen is known for it.

The origin of this receptor is a woman aged 60-75 years in good health and CMV-seropositive. Source material: PBMCs. The gene calls are TRBV12-5 and TRBJ2-5; D gene unclear. The CDR3 coding sequence is TGTGCTAGTGCGCTCCATATTGAGGAGACCCAGTACTTC. Its protein is CASALHIEETQYF.